The 26 T cell receptor beta chains presented below share a single source sample, sequenced in a study of blood T cell repertoires in COVID-19. The protocol was immunoSEQ multiplex PCR, while the TCRdb copy is restricted to in-frame clones and leaves out a portion. The data hold about 74,000 clones, with 85% observed a single time. Sequences were obtained from peripheral blood. All receptors come from a man in his fifties or sixties with acute or convalescent COVID-19.

The DNA for the CDR3 is TGTGCCTGGAGCCCGGGACAGGGGAACTATGGCTACACCTTC. It codes for CAWSPGQGNYGYTF. The chain links TRBV30 to TRBJ1-2, with TRBD1 matching 10 bases. This CDR3 comprises 14 residues. Losses at the gene ends were 3 bases for V and 2 bases for J; bases not matched to a gene: 3. From germline, CDR1 is GTSNPN and CDR2 SVGIG (reference sequence).

This chain links TRBV25-1 with TRBJ2-5; TRBD1 matches at 9 bases. CDR3 size: 15 residues. CDR1 and CDR2 (germline): MGHDK, SYGVNS. The V and J ends lost 3 bases and 5 bases, in that order; junction bases with no gene match: 7. The CDR3 nucleotides read TGTGCCAGCAGTGATCCGGGACAGGGTCGGGAGACCCAGTACTTC. Its protein product is CASSDPGQGRETQYF.

The chain uses TRBV5-1 and TRBJ2-3; unclear D gene. V gave up 0 bases and J gave up 2 bases, with 10 bases separating them. The CDR3 extends over 15 amino acids. Germline CDR1 SGHRS, CDR2 YFSETQ. Here the CDR3 DNA reads TGCGCCAGCAGCTTGGAGCCTGAACTCACAGATACGCAGTATTTT. Protein product: CASSLEPELTDTQYF.

The V gene is TRBV19, the J gene TRBJ1-3; 10 bases match TRBD1. The germline CDR1 and CDR2 sequences are LNHDA and SQIVND (reference sequence). The ends lost 6 bases at V and 4 bases at J; junction bases unmatched: 3. This CDR3 comprises 14 residues. The chain's CDR3 is CASRGQGFGNTIYF. The CDR3, as DNA: TGTGCCAGTAGGGGACAGGGGTTCGGAAACACCATATATTTT.

CDR3 amino acids: CASSQGQTGTADTQYF. The CDR3 nucleotides read TGTGCCAGTAGCCAGGGGCAGACGGGAACAGCGGATACGCAGTATTTT. The chain couples TRBV19 to TRBJ2-3, with a tentative D call TRBD1 (6 bases). Per germline, CDR1 LNHDA and CDR2 SQIVND (reference sequence). There are 16 residues in the CDR3. The V and J ends lost 6 bases and 6 bases respectively, with 22 bases between them.

The chain links TRBV3-1 (or the pseudogene TRBV3-2) to TRBJ2-2, with 8 bases identical to TRBD1. Trimming removed 2 bases from V and 2 bases from J; junction bases left unmatched: 1. In germline, CDR1 is LGHDT, CDR2 YNNKEL (reference sequence). The CDR3 sequence is 15 residues long. Here the CDR3 reads CASSQQGANTGELFF. The CDR3 DNA reads as TGTGCCAGCAGCCAACAGGGGGCCAACACCGGGGAGCTGTTTTTT.

The table lists this clone with a count of one. This rearrangement joins TRBV5-4 to TRBJ2-5; 14 bases match TRBD2. Germline CDR1 reads SGHNT; CDR2 reads YYREEE (reference sequence). The junction had 11 bases not matched to a gene; V was cut back by 4 bases and J by 9 bases. This CDR3 comprises 16 residues. The CDR3 DNA sequence: TGTGCCAGCAGCCCAGGGACTAGCGGGGGCCAGGTGGCCCAGTACTTC. This translates into CASSPGTSGGQVAQYF.

The chain recombines TRBV7-8 with TRBJ2-6; D uncertain. Between the trimmed V and J ends, which lost 1 base and 0 bases, there was a span of 7 bases. This CDR3 has 16 residues. Looked up from germline, CDR1 is SGHVS and CDR2 is FQNEAQ. CDR3 protein: CASSLVTGSGANVLTF. In nucleotides, the CDR3 is TGTGCCAGCAGCTTAGTAACGGGCTCTGGGGCCAACGTCCTGACTTTC.

The chain carries TRBV13 and TRBJ1-3; TRBD1 matches at 7 bases. CDR3 length: 15 residues. Germline assignment: CDR1 PRHDT and CDR2 FYEKMQ (reference sequence). With V trimmed by 5 bases and J by 0 bases, 4 bases remained unmatched. CDR3 nucleotide sequence: TGTGCCAGCAGCCGGGACAGCCGCTCTGGAAACACCATATATTTT. It encodes CASSRDSRSGNTIYF.

The chain has TRBV5-6 and TRBJ1-2; D gene uncertain. This CDR3 has 11 amino acids. Germline loops: CDR1 SGHDT, CDR2 YYEEEE. V lost 3 bases to trimming and J lost 10 bases, with 10 bases between them. The CDR3 DNA sequence: TGTGCCAGCAGCTCGGTAGCAGACTACACCTTC. It is translated as CASSSVADYTF.

V is TRBV19 and J is TRBJ2-2, with 8 positions matching TRBD1. The V gene end was trimmed by 2 bases and the J gene end by 3 bases; junction bases not matched to a gene: 8. Germline CDR1 is LNHDA and CDR2 is SQIVND (reference sequence). This CDR3 has 17 residues. The CDR3 DNA reads TGTGCCAGTAGTATATTCCCGGGACAGGCGTACACCGGGGAGCTGTTTTTT. It yields the protein CASSIFPGQAYTGELFF.

This clone was observed once. The chain links TRBV11-2 to TRBJ1-3; 7 bases are shared with TRBD1. Germline loops: CDR1 SGHAT, CDR2 FQNNGV. Unmatched junction bases numbered 21, after V lost 8 bases and J lost 5 bases. The CDR3 is 18 residues long. The CDR3, as DNA: TGTGCCAGCGATGGGGCAGGGGGGAATCGGCGCGTAAGAAACACCATATATTTT. It encodes CASDGAGGNRRVRNTIYF.

The chain recombines TRBV7-8 with TRBJ2-5; D may be TRBD2 (6 bases). Trimming took 4 bases from V and 2 from J, leaving 14 bases between them. Per germline, CDR1 SGHVS and CDR2 FQNEAQ. The CDR3 sequence is 15 residues long. The CDR3 is CASSSQPGGQETQYF. In DNA, the CDR3 is TGTGCCAGCAGCTCACAACCCGGGGGACAAGAGACCCAGTACTTC.

The chain employs TRBV11-2 and TRBJ2-3, with TRBD1 matching 7 bases. CDR1 and CDR2 (germline): SGHAT, FQNNGV. The V segment lost 5 bases and the J segment 6 bases; nucleotides outside the gene matches: 8. The CDR3 has 14 amino acids. CDR3: CASSQQGSWDTQYF. The CDR3 DNA sequence: TGTGCCAGCAGCCAACAGGGGAGTTGGGATACGCAGTATTTT. Using reference TRBV11-2 and TRBJ2-3 for the parts outside the CDR3, the full variable domain is EAGVAQSPRYKIIEKRQSVAFWCNPISGHATLYWYQQILGQGPKLLIQFQNNGVVDDSQLPKDRFSAERLKGVDSTLKIQPAKLEDSAVYLCASSQQGSWDTQYFGPGTRLTVL.

The rearrangement joins TRBV18 to TRBJ2-1, with D unresolved. Trimming removed 3 bases at V and 0 bases at J, with 6 bases between. CDR1 and CDR2 from the germline V gene are KGHSH and LQKENI. The CDR3 loop spans 14 amino acids. This chain's CDR3 is CASSPSLSYNEQFF. In DNA form, the CDR3 reads TGTGCCAGCTCACCTTCTCTCTCCTACAATGAGCAGTTCTTC.

The CDR3 reads CASSQVSSGGGETQYF. CDR3 DNA: TGTGCCAGCAGCCAAGTATCTAGCGGGGGTGGAGAGACCCAGTACTTC. The chain has TRBV3-1 (or the pseudogene TRBV3-2) and TRBJ2-5; TRBD2 agrees at 10 bases. Germline assignment: CDR1 LGHDT and CDR2 YNNKEL (reference sequence). The J segment lost 4 bases and the V segment lost 1 base, leaving 6 bases of the junction unmatched. The CDR3 extends over 16 amino acids.

This clone was observed a single time. This chain links TRBV11-2 with TRBJ2-5; TRBD2 aligns across 7 bases. The V gene's germline CDR1 is SGHAT and CDR2 FQNNGV. Trimming removed 3 bases from V and 2 bases from J; junction bases left unmatched: 6. CDR3 length equals 15 residues. The CDR3, as DNA: TGTGCCAGCAGCTTCATCTTCGGGGGGCAAGAGACCCAGTACTTC. Translated, it gives CASSFIFGGQETQYF.

The chain employs TRBV4-1 and TRBJ1-4; 7 nucleotides agree with TRBD1. V lost 1 base to trimming and J lost 8 bases; unmatched junction nucleotides: 7. Germline-derived CDR1 and CDR2 are MGHRA and YSYEKL. CDR3 length: 15 amino acids. As DNA, the CDR3 is TGCGCCAGCAGCCAAGGAGTAGACAGGGCAGAAAAACTGTTTTTT. This sequence encodes CASSQGVDRAEKLFF.

The chain carries TRBV14 and TRBJ2-7; D perhaps matches TRBD1 (5 bases). Looked up from germline, CDR1 is SGHDN and CDR2 is FVKESK. CDR3 length: 16 amino acids. Trimming took off 0 bases at V and 0 bases at J, with 12 bases between the two ends. The CDR3 loop is CASSQDVTGSSYEQYV. DNA for the CDR3: TGTGCCAGCAGCCAAGATGTCACAGGAAGCTCCTACGAGCAGTACGTC.

This chain joins TRBV4-1 and TRBJ1-1; no clear D. Germline CDR1 is MGHRA and CDR2 is YSYEKL. Trimming cost V 3 bases and J 2 bases, with 16 bases left between them. The CDR3 extends over 16 amino acids. In DNA form, the CDR3 reads TGCGCCAGCAGCCATCCCTCGAACAGATCTAACACTGAAGCTTTCTTT. Protein: CASSHPSNRSNTEAFF.

The chain links TRBV3-1 (or the pseudogene TRBV3-2) to TRBJ1-1; D ambiguous. V was shortened by 4 bases and J by 3 bases, with 9 bases between the two germline ends. This CDR3 has 13 amino acids. Per germline, CDR1 LGHDT and CDR2 YNNKEL (reference sequence). CDR3 sequence: CASSLQIDTEAFF. The CDR3 DNA follows: TGTGCCAGCAGCCTACAGATTGACACTGAAGCTTTCTTT.

The chain uses TRBV27 and TRBJ1-2, with D perhaps TRBD1 (5 bases). Germline-derived CDR1 and CDR2 are MNHEY and SMNVEV (reference sequence). V was clipped by 5 bases and J by 8 bases, with 21 bases between them. The CDR3 has 15 residues. The CDR3 bases are TGTGCCAGCAGTACGCTGACAGCTACGTCGTACGGCTACACCTTC. Its translation is CASSTLTATSYGYTF.

This clone was found a few times. The V gene is TRBV7-6, the J gene TRBJ2-5, with 8 bases that match TRBD2. V gave up 2 bases and J gave up 1 base; unmatched junction bases: 6. CDR1 is SGHVS, CDR2 FNYEAQ, per germline. The CDR3 runs to 16 residues. The chain's CDR3 is CASSLYGSGAQETQYF. CDR3 nucleotide sequence: TGTGCCAGCAGCTTATATGGTAGCGGGGCCCAAGAGACCCAGTACTTC.

This clone was counted only a few times. This chain links TRBV11-2 with TRBJ1-1, with TRBD1 identical over 7 bases. From germline, CDR1 is SGHAT and CDR2 FQNNGV. This CDR3 has 14 residues. V lost 2 bases and J lost 1; bases outside the gene matches: 1. As DNA, the CDR3 is TGTGCCAGCAGCTTACGACAGGGGAACACTGAAGCTTTCTTT. Translated, it gives CASSLRQGNTEAFF.

In this sample, this clone turned up a few times. V gene TRBV2 combines with J gene TRBJ2-2, with a possible D match to TRBD2 (5 bases). This CDR3 has 15 residues. V was cut by 4 bases and J by 0 bases, with 9 bases left in between. The germline gives CDR1 SNHLY, CDR2 FYNNEI. DNA for the CDR3: TGTGCCAGCAGTGCCACCGGGGCGAACACCGGGGAGCTGTTTTTT. Its protein is CASSATGANTGELFF.

V and J are TRBV3-1 (or the pseudogene TRBV3-2) and TRBJ2-3; a weak D match, TRBD2 (6 bases). The CDR3 has 15 residues. Germline V gene sequence: CDR1 LGHDT, CDR2 YNNKEL (reference sequence). Trimming stripped 0 bases from V and 5 bases from J, with 12 bases between. CDR3: CASSQDAGREDTQYF. The CDR3 nucleotides are TGTGCCAGCAGCCAAGATGCGGGGCGGGAAGATACGCAGTATTTT.